This paragraph reports one T cell receptor (beta chain). The sample is drawn from a study of technical replicates of blood from a handful of donors. Some clones are missing from TCRdb's copy, which holds only in-frame ones; the method was immunoSEQ multiplex PCR. This table has around 76,000 clones, over 75% appearing once. V was trimmed by 2 bases and J by 0 bases, leaving 5 bases between them. The CDR3 has 14 residues. Germline V CDR1 and CDR2: LGHNA, YNFKEQ. This chain links TRBV4-2 with TRBJ2-1; D is undetermined. The sample was T cells isolated from PBMCs. This receptor was obtained from a human donor in good health. CDR3 in DNA: TGTGCCAGCAGCCAACTTCCCTCCTACAATGAGCAGTTCTTC. Translated: CASSQLPSYNEQFF.